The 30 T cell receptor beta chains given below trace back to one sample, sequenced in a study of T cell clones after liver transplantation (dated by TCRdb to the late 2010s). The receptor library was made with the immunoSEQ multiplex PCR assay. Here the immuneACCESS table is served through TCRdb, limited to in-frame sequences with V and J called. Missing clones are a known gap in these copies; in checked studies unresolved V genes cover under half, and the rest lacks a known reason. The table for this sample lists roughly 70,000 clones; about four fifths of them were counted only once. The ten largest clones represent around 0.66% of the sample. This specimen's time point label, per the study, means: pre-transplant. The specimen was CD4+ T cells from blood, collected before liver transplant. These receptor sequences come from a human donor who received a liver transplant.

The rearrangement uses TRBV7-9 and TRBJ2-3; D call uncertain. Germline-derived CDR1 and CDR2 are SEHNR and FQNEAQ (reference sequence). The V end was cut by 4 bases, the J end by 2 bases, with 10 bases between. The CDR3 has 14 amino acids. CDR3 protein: CASSYETNTDTQYF. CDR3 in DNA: TGTGCCAGCAGCTATGAGACGAACACAGATACGCAGTATTTT.

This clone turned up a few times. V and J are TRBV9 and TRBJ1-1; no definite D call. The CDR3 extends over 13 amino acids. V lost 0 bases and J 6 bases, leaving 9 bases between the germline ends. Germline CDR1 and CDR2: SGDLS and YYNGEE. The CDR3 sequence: CASSVAQQSEAFF. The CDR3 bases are TGTGCCAGCAGCGTAGCTCAGCAATCTGAAGCTTTCTTT.

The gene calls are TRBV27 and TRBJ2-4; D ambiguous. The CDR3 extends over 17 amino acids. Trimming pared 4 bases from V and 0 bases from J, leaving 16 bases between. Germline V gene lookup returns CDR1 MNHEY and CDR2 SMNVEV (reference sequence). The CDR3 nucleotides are TGTGCCAGCAGTTCCCGGCCCCACACCTTAGCCAAAAACATTCAGTACTTC. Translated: CASSSRPHTLAKNIQYF.

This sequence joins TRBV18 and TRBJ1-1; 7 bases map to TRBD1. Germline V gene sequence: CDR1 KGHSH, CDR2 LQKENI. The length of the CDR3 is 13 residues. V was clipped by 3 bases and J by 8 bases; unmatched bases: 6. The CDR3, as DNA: TGTGCCAGCTCACCGCGACAGGGAGTAGAAGCTTTCTTT. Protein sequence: CASSPRQGVEAFF.

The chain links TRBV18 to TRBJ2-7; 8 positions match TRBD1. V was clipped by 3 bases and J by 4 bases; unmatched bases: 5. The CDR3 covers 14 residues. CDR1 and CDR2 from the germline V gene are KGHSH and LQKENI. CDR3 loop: CASSPSTGVYEQYF. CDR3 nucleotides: TGTGCCAGCTCACCCTCGACAGGGGTGTACGAGCAGTACTTC.

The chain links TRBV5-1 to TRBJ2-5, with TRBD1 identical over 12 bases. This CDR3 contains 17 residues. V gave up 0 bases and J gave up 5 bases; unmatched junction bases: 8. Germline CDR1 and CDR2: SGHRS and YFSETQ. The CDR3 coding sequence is TGCGCCAGCAGCTTGGCGACCGGGACAGGGGGCTTGGAGACCCAGTACTTC. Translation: CASSLATGTGGLETQYF.

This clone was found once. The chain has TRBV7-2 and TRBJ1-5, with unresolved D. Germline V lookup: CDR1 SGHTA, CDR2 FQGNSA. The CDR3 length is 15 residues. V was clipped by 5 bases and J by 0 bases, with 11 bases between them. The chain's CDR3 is CASSPEPGSNQPQHF. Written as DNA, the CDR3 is TGTGCCAGCAGCCCCGAGCCGGGTAGCAATCAGCCCCAGCATTTT.

The CDR3 region is CASSLLRAGIGNEKLFF. Written as DNA, the CDR3 is TGTGCCAGCTCACTCTTACGGGCTGGGATTGGTAATGAAAAACTGTTTTTT. The chain combines TRBV18 with TRBJ1-4; D unclear. Deletions cut 4 bases from V and 4 bases from J, with 19 bases between. This CDR3 has 17 amino acids. The germline V gene has CDR1 KGHSH and CDR2 LQKENI.

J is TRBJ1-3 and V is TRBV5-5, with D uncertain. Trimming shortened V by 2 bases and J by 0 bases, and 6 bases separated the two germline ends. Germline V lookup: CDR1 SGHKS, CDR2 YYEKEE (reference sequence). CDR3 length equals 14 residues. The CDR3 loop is CASSFDPSGNTIYF. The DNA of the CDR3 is TGTGCCAGCAGCTTTGACCCCTCTGGAAACACCATATATTTT.

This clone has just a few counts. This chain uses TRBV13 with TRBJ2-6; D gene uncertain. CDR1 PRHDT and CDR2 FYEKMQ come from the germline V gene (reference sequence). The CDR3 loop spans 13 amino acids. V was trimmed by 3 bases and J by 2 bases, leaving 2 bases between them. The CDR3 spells CASSFPGANVLTF. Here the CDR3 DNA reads TGTGCCAGCAGCTTCCCTGGGGCCAACGTCCTGACTTTC.

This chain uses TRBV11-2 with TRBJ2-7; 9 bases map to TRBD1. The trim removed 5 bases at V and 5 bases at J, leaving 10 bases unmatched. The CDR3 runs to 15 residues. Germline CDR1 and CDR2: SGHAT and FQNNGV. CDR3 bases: TGTGCCAGCAGCCACGCCCGGGGACAGGGCAACGAGCAGTACTTC. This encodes CASSHARGQGNEQYF.

The CDR3 DNA is TGTGCCAGCAGGCCCGGGACAGGGATAAACGAGCAGTACTTC. Translating gives CASRPGTGINEQYF. This rearrangement joins TRBV11-3 to TRBJ2-7, with 9 bases lining up with TRBD1. This CDR3 spans 14 amino acids. CDR1 and CDR2 (germline): SGHNT, YENEEA. V trimming: 6 bases; J trimming: 5 bases; junction bases outside the gene matches: 8.

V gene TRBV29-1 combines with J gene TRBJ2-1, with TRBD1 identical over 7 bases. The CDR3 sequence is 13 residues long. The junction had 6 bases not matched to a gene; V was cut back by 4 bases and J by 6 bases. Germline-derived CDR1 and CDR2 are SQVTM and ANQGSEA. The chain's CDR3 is CSVAGQSFNEQFF. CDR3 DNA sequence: TGCAGCGTTGCGGGACAGTCGTTCAATGAGCAGTTCTTC.

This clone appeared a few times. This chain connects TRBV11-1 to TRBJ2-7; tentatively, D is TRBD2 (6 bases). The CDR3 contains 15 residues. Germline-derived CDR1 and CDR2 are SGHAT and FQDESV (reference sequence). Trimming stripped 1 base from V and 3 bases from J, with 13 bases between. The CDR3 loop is CASSLEISGHYEQYF. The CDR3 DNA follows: TGTGCCAGCAGCTTAGAAATTAGCGGCCACTACGAGCAGTACTTC.

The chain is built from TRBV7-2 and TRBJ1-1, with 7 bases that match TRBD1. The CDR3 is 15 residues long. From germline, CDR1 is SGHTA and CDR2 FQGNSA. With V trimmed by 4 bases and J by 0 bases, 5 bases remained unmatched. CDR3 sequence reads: CASSSRTGVNTEAFF. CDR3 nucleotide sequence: TGTGCCAGCAGCTCGCGGACAGGTGTGAACACTGAAGCTTTCTTT.

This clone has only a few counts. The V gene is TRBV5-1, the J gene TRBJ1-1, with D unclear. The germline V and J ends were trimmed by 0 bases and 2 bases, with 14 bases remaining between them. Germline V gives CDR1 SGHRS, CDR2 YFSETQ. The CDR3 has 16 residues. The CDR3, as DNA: TGCGCCAGCAGCTTGGCAGACCAAACACTAAACACTGAAGCTTTCTTT. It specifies CASSLADQTLNTEAFF. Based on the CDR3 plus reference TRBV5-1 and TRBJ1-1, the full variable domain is KAGVTQTPRYLIKTRGQQVTLSCSPISGHRSVSWYQQTPGQGLQFLFEYFSETQRNKGNFPGRFSGRQFSNSRSEMNVSTLELGDSALYLCASSLADQTLNTEAFFGQGTRLTVV.

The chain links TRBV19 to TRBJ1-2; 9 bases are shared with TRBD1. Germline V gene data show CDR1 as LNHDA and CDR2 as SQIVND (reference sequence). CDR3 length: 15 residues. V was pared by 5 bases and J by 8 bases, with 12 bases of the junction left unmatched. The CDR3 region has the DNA TGTGCCAGTAGTTCCGGGACAGGGCGCGTGAGGGGCTACACCTTC. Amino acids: CASSSGTGRVRGYTF.

The CDR3 DNA reads as TGCGCCAGCAAAGCAGGGGACTCCTACAATGAGCAGTTCTTC. Encoded protein: CASKAGDSYNEQFF. This sequence joins TRBV5-1 and TRBJ2-1, with D maybe TRBD1 (6 bases). In germline, CDR1 is SGHRS, CDR2 YFSETQ. Between the trimmed V and J ends, which lost 6 bases and 0 bases, there was a span of 10 bases. The CDR3 loop spans 14 amino acids.

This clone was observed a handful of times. CDR3 in DNA: TGTGCCAGCAGCCAAGATCCCGCTAAAGCGGACGAGCAGTACTTC. Protein product: CASSQDPAKADEQYF. The chain is built from TRBV4-2 and TRBJ2-7; D might be TRBD2 (5 bases). The CDR3 length is 15 residues. Germline CDR1 LGHNA, CDR2 YNFKEQ. Trimming removed 0 bases from V and 5 bases from J, with 14 bases in between.

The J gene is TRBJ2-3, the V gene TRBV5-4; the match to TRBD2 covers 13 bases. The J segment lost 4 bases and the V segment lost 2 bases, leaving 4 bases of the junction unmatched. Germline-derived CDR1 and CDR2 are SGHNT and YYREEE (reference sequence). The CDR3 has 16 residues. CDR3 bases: TGTGCCAGCAGCTTAAAACTAGCGGGAGGGCCAGATACGCAGTATTTT. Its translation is CASSLKLAGGPDTQYF.

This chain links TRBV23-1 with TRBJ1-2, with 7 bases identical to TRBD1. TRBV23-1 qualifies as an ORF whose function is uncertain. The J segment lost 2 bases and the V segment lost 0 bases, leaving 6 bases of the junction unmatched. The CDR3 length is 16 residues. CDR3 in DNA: TGCGCCAGCAGTCAATCTATGGAGGGGGCAAACTATGGCTACACCTTC. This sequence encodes CASSQSMEGANYGYTF.

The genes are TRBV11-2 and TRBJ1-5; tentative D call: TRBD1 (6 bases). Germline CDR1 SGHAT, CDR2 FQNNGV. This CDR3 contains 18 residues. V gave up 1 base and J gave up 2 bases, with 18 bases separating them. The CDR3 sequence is CASSLGNAGDVGNQPQHF. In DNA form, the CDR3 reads TGTGCCAGCAGCTTAGGAAATGCAGGGGACGTTGGCAATCAGCCCCAGCATTTT.

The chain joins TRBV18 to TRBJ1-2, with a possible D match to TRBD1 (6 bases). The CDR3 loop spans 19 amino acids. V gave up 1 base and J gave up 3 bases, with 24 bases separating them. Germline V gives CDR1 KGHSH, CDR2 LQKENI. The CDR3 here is CASSPLNHRVGRLDYGYTF. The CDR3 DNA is TGTGCCAGCTCACCACTCAACCACAGGGTAGGGCGACTTGACTATGGCTACACCTTC.

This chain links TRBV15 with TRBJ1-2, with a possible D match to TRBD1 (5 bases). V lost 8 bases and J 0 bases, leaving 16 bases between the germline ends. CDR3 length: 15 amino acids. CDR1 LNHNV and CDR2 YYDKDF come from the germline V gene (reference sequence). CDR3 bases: TGTGCCACCTCCGGGGCGACTAGGGCTAACTATGGCTACACCTTC. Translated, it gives CATSGATRANYGYTF.

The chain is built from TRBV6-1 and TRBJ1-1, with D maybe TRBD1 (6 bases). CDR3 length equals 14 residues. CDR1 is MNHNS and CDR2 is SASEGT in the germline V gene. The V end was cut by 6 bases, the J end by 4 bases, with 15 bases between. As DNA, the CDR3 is TGTGCCAGCAGACGACAGGTTGGAAGCACTGAAGCTTTCTTT. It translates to CASRRQVGSTEAFF.

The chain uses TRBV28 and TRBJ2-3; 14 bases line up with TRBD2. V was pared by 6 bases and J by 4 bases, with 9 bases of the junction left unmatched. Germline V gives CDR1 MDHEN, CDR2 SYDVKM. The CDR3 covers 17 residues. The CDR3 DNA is TGTGCCAGCAGCTTCACCGGGACTAGCGGGAGTGCAGATACGCAGTATTTT. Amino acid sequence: CASSFTGTSGSADTQYF. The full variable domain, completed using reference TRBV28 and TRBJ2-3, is DVKVTQSSRYLVKRTGEKVFLECVQDMDHENMFWYRQDPGLGLRLIYFSYDVKMKEKGDIPEGYSVSREKKERFSLILESASTNQTSMYLCASSFTGTSGSADTQYFGPGTRLTVL.

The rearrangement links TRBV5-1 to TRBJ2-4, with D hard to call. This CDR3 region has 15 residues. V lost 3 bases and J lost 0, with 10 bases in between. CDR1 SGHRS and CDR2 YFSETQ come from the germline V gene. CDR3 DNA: TGCGCCAGCAGCTCCACGACCACAGCCAAAAACATTCAGTACTTC. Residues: CASSSTTTAKNIQYF.

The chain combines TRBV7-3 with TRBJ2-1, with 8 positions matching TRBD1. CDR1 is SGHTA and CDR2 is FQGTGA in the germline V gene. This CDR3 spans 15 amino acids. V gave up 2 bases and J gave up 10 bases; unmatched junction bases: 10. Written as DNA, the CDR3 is TGTGCCAGCAGCTTAGACAGGGGTAAGGCCAAAGAGCAGTTCTTC. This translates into CASSLDRGKAKEQFF.

CDR3 nucleotide sequence: TGTGCCAGCAGTTTCGGCAGGGGGCGCGTTGGACTCGTTAATGAAAAACTGTTTTTT. Protein product: CASSFGRGRVGLVNEKLFF. The rearrangement links TRBV27 to TRBJ1-4, with 8 nucleotides matching TRBD1. The CDR3 is made up of 19 amino acids. Trimming removed 3 bases from V and 4 bases from J; junction bases left unmatched: 16. Germline V gene data show CDR1 as MNHEY and CDR2 as SMNVEV (reference sequence).

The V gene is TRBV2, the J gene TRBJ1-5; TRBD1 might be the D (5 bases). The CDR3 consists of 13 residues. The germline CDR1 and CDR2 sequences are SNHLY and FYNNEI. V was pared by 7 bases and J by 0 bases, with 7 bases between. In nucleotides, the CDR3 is TGTGCCAGCAAGGGGAATAGCAATCAGCCCCAGCATTTT. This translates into CASKGNSNQPQHF.